A single count supports the clone carrying this T cell receptor beta chain. The data originate from a study of blood T cell repertoires in COVID-19. Study as a whole: The United States, Italy and Spain supplied acute and convalescent COVID-19 samples.

The assay was immunoSEQ multiplex PCR, and TCRdb's table has in-frame clones only and misses some. The sample shows over 90,000 clones, approximately 90% of them seen only once. J gave up 11 bases and V 4 bases, and 7 bases lay outside the gene matches. The CDR3 loop spans 12 amino acids. From germline, CDR1 is LGHDT and CDR2 YNNKEL (reference sequence). Sequenced: peripheral blood. The source of this sequence is a woman older than 75 in a cohort sampled during active COVID-19. V is TRBV3-1 (or the pseudogene TRBV3-2) and J is TRBJ1-1; TRBD1 matches at 7 bases. For the CDR3, the DNA is TGTGCCAGCAGCCTGTCAGGGGGAGACGCTTTCTTT. As protein: CASSLSGGDAFF.